The 13 T cell receptor beta chains given below trace back to one sample, sequenced in a study of blood T cell repertoires in COVID-19. Generated by immunoSEQ multiplex PCR, the TCRdb table keeps only in-frame clones and is missing some. Found here are under 140,000 clones, around nine tenths of them singletons; the top ten hold over 3%. Sequencing used peripheral blood. These receptor sequences come from a woman aged 45-65 years with acute or convalescent COVID-19.

The chain carries TRBV24-1 and TRBJ2-3, with 9 bases fitting TRBD1. The V and J ends lost 3 bases and 8 bases, in that order; junction bases with no gene match: 5. The CDR3 sequence is 14 residues long. Germline V gene lookup returns CDR1 KGHDR and CDR2 SFDVKD. CDR3: CATSDTGGTVTQYF. Written as DNA, the CDR3 is TGTGCCACCAGTGATACAGGGGGCACGGTTACGCAGTATTTT.

This clone was seen only once. The V gene is TRBV6-1, the J gene TRBJ2-3, with 8 bases matching TRBD2. This CDR3 contains 16 residues. From germline, CDR1 is MNHNS and CDR2 SASEGT. The V segment lost 2 bases and the J segment 5 bases; nucleotides outside the gene matches: 9. The CDR3 coding sequence is TGTGCCAGCAGTGAAAGGCTAGCGGGCGTCTTAGATACGCAGTATTTT. Translating it yields CASSERLAGVLDTQYF.

J is TRBJ2-1 and V is TRBV5-1, with TRBD1 as a possible D gene (6 bases). V lost 4 bases, J lost 0 bases, and 14 bases lay in between. In germline, CDR1 is SGHRS, CDR2 YFSETQ. The CDR3 length is 16 residues. This chain's CDR3 is CASSPTGQFSYNEQFF. In DNA, the CDR3 is TGCGCCAGCAGCCCTACTGGACAGTTCTCCTACAATGAGCAGTTCTTC.

The genes are TRBV6-5 and TRBJ2-1; D not resolved. V dropped 6 bases and J dropped 6 bases, with 9 bases sitting between them. Per germline, CDR1 MNHEY and CDR2 SVGAGI. The CDR3 extends over 12 amino acids. CDR3 region: CASSRKGNEQFF. In DNA form, the CDR3 reads TGTGCCAGCAGCAGGAAAGGCAATGAGCAGTTCTTC.

The genes are TRBV5-8 and TRBJ1-5; D is undetermined. The CDR3 sequence is 13 residues long. Germline V gene sequence: CDR1 SGHTS, CDR2 YDEGEE. V shed 4 bases and J shed 4 bases, with 9 bases lying between them. The CDR3 loop is CASSQAVNQPQHF. The CDR3, as DNA: TGTGCCAGCAGCCAGGCTGTGAATCAGCCCCAGCATTTT. Full variable domain (remainder filled in from reference TRBV5-8 and TRBJ1-5): EAGVTQSPTHLIKTRGQQATLRCSPISGHTSVYWYQQALGLGLQFLLWYDEGEERNRGNFPPRFSGRQFPNYSSELNVNALELEDSALYLCASSQAVNQPQHFGDGTRLSIL.

This clone was seen a single time. CDR3 in amino acids: CASSQTSGNPYNEQFF. As DNA, the CDR3 is TGTGCCAGCAGCCAGACTAGCGGGAACCCCTACAATGAGCAGTTCTTC. The chain recombines TRBV7-2 with TRBJ2-1, with 11 bases lining up with TRBD2. V lost 5 bases to trimming and J lost 2 bases; unmatched junction nucleotides: 5. The CDR3 is made up of 16 amino acids. From germline, CDR1 is SGHTA and CDR2 FQGNSA.

The chain couples TRBV6-6 to TRBJ1-6, with 10 bases lining up with TRBD1. Trimming cost V 6 bases and J 8 bases; bases outside gene matches: 7. Looked up from germline, CDR1 is MNHNY and CDR2 is SVGAGI (reference sequence). The CDR3 contains 15 residues. CDR3 region: CASSLRGQGDSPLHF. The DNA of the CDR3 is TGTGCCAGCAGCCTCCGTGGACAGGGGGATTCACCCCTCCACTTT.

The chain combines TRBV1 with TRBJ2-3; whether TRBD2, the table's D call, matches the DNA was not checked. TRBV1 is labeled a pseudogene. This CDR3 has 17 residues. The CDR3 region is CTSRSGGRRNCTDTQYF. The DNA for the CDR3 is TGCACCAGCAGGTCGGGAGGGAGGAGGAACTGCACAGATACGCAGTATTTT.

J is TRBJ2-7 and V is TRBV30; D perhaps matches TRBD2 (5 bases). The CDR3 has 13 amino acids. Germline loops: CDR1 GTSNPN, CDR2 SVGIG (reference sequence). Trimming shortened V by 2 bases and J by 2 bases, and 10 bases separated the two germline ends. The CDR3 DNA is TGTGCCTGGAGTCGAGGGCCCCCCTACGAGCAGTACTTC. Translation gives CAWSRGPPYEQYF. Full variable domain (outside the CDR3, taken from reference TRBV30 and TRBJ2-7): SQTIHQWPATLVQPVGSPLSLECTVEGTSNPNLYWYRQAAGRGLQLLFYSVGIGQISSEVPQNLSASRPQDRQFILSSKKLLLSDSGFYLCAWSRGPPYEQYFGPGTRLTVT.

The CDR3 DNA reads as TGTGCCACCAGTGCCCCGGGGGGGGCCGGGGAGCTGTTTTTT. This translates into CATSAPGGAGELFF. The chain joins TRBV24-1 to TRBJ2-2; 8 bases agree with TRBD2. The germline V gene has CDR1 KGHDR and CDR2 SFDVKD. This CDR3 is built from 14 residues. With V trimmed by 5 bases and J by 6 bases, 4 bases remained unmatched.

The DNA of the CDR3 is TGTGCCAGCAGTGATGATAGCGGGCCCACAGATACGCAGTATTTT. Its translation is CASSDDSGPTDTQYF. V is TRBV2 and J is TRBJ2-3; 7 nucleotides match TRBD2. This CDR3 has 15 residues. Germline CDR1 reads SNHLY; CDR2 reads FYNNEI. The V gene end was trimmed by 3 bases and the J gene end by 2 bases; junction bases not matched to a gene: 5.

This clone was counted once. The chain carries TRBV6-5 and TRBJ2-7, with D uncertain. Germline V gene lookup returns CDR1 MNHEY and CDR2 SVGAGI. V was clipped by 5 bases and J by 3 bases, with 17 bases between them. The CDR3 sequence is 15 residues long. CDR3 sequence: CASSLQSYPIYEQYF. CDR3 DNA sequence: TGTGCCAGCAGTCTCCAATCCTACCCCATCTACGAGCAGTACTTC.

The rearrangement joins TRBV5-1 to TRBJ2-1, with 11 bases matching TRBD1. The V gene's germline CDR1 is SGHRS and CDR2 YFSETQ. The CDR3 has 20 amino acids. Losses at the gene ends were 4 bases for V and 3 bases for J; bases not matched to a gene: 18. The CDR3 loop reads CASSPLPGTGGIGFYNEQFF. The CDR3 DNA follows: TGCGCCAGCAGCCCGCTGCCGGGGACAGGGGGGATAGGGTTCTACAATGAGCAGTTCTTC. Full variable domain (missing parts from reference TRBV5-1 and TRBJ2-1): KAGVTQTPRYLIKTRGQQVTLSCSPISGHRSVSWYQQTPGQGLQFLFEYFSETQRNKGNFPGRFSGRQFSNSRSEMNVSTLELGDSALYLCASSPLPGTGGIGFYNEQFFGPGTRLTVL.